This T cell receptor (beta chain) was sequenced for a study of CDR3 diversity in severe acne (dated by TCRdb to the late 2010s). The method behind the library was PCR. The sequencer listed for this sample is Illumina HiSeq 2000. TCRdb took the public reads, trimmed them with fastp at Q25, ran MiXCR for clone calling and kept in-frame beta chains. Rows are combined by CDR3 protein, so each entry shows the most common genes and DNA. The sample table records about 76,000 distinct CDR3 sequences; under 65% of these occur just once. Of the sample, roughly an eighth is held by the ten largest clones. A note on this clonotype: Its antigen is still unknown. This likely comes from a read error, as the CDR3 has no conserved phenylalanine or tryptophan at its end. No DNA is shown, since the ends of the CDR3 on it are uncertain; the CDR3 is the one TCRdb lists.

The CDR3 has 17 amino acids, counting both end residues. The germline V gene supplies CDR1 MRHNA and CDR2 SNTAGT. The clonotype comes from a male donor in good health, without acne. Sequenced: blood. The sequence is built from TRBV6-4 and TRBJ2-5; the listed D gene, TRBD2, was not tested against the DNA. The CDR3 reads CASSEGGQGTSPLHFGN.